This passage covers 20 T cell receptor beta chains from one sample sequenced in a study of T cells in tuberculosis. TCRdb's table, derived via immunoSEQ multiplex PCR, lists solely in-frame clones and lacks some. This sample has roughly 40,000 clones, with nearly 97% found just once. The specimen was PBMCs. The receptors originated from a donor aged 10-29 years with latent tuberculosis or without tuberculosis infection.

This clone came up once. The CDR3 is CASSSLRGGGYTF. CDR3 nucleotides: TGTGCCAGCAGCTCCCTGAGGGGGGGCGGCTACACCTTC. The V and J genes are TRBV5-4 and TRBJ1-2, with D tentatively TRBD1 (6 bases). CDR1 SGHNT and CDR2 YYREEE come from the germline V gene (reference sequence). Trimming stripped 3 bases from V and 8 bases from J, with 14 bases between. This CDR3 has 13 amino acids.

V usage is TRBV7-6 and J usage is TRBJ1-6, with D perhaps matching TRBD1 (5 bases). The germline V gene encodes CDR1 SGHVS and CDR2 FNYEAQ. V was cut by 3 bases and J by 8 bases, with 26 bases left in between. The CDR3 loop spans 19 amino acids. CDR3 sequence (DNA): TGTGCCAGCAGCTTTAAGGGGATTGGAGAGGTCGGCATGGATTCACCCCTCCACTTT. This codes for CASSFKGIGEVGMDSPLHF.

V usage is TRBV6-4 and J usage is TRBJ1-2, with D perhaps TRBD1 (5 bases). Germline V CDR1 and CDR2: MRHNA, SNTAGT. Trimming cost V 9 bases and J 7 bases, with 21 bases left between them. CDR3 length: 14 amino acids. The DNA for the CDR3 is TGTGCCAGTTCCATGGGGCCTTTCCAGGGTGGCTACACCTTC. As protein: CASSMGPFQGGYTF.

V and J are TRBV4-1 and TRBJ2-3; 8 bases fit TRBD1. CDR1 MGHRA and CDR2 YSYEKL come from the germline V gene. The CDR3 sequence is 14 residues long. V lost 2 bases to trimming and J lost 3 bases; unmatched junction nucleotides: 1. For the CDR3, the DNA is TGCGCCAGCAGCCAATGGACAGGGACAGATACGCAGTATTTT. This codes for CASSQWTGTDTQYF.

V usage is TRBV30 and J usage is TRBJ1-6, with no clear D. Germline V gene sequence: CDR1 GTSNPN, CDR2 SVGIG (reference sequence). Trimming took 0 bases from V and 0 from J, leaving 9 bases between them. The CDR3 is made up of 16 amino acids. CDR3: CAWSVPGISYNSPLHF. DNA for the CDR3: TGTGCCTGGAGTGTACCGGGAATCTCCTATAATTCACCCCTCCACTTT.

This clone appeared a few times. V is TRBV25-1 and J is TRBJ2-1; D is possibly TRBD1 (7 bases). The CDR3 has 16 residues. V dropped 1 base and J dropped 0 bases, with 10 bases sitting between them. Germline V CDR1 and CDR2: MGHDK, SYGVNS. CDR3 DNA sequence: TGTGCCAGCAGTGAATCCAGGGGGGTCTCCTACAATGAGCAGTTCTTC. Amino acid sequence: CASSESRGVSYNEQFF.

This clone was counted a single time. The chain links TRBV28 to TRBJ2-1; TRBD1 matches at 7 bases. The CDR3 has 15 residues. Trimming at V came to 10 bases and at J to 5 bases, leaving 14 bases not matched to a gene. Per the germline V gene, CDR1 is MDHEN and CDR2 is SYDVKM. In DNA form, the CDR3 reads TGTGCCACCAACGCCCCAGGGGGATCTCACAATGAGCAGTTCTTC. This codes for CATNAPGGSHNEQFF.

This clone was counted once. This chain joins TRBV7-2 and TRBJ1-2; the D is unclear. From germline, CDR1 is SGHTA and CDR2 FQGNSA. There are 16 residues in the CDR3. The V and J ends lost 1 base and 0 bases respectively, with 12 bases between them. The CDR3 here is CASSLDGGGTNYGYTF. The CDR3 coding sequence is TGTGCCAGCAGCTTAGACGGCGGAGGGACTAACTATGGCTACACCTTC.

The rearrangement uses TRBV5-8 and TRBJ2-1; 7 bases align to TRBD2. Germline CDR1 and CDR2: SGHTS and YDEGEE. After removal of 6 bases from V and 10 bases from J, the junction contained 16 bases not matched to a gene. The CDR3 consists of 15 residues. This chain's CDR3 is CASTIRTGGLGEQFF. DNA of the CDR3: TGTGCCAGCACTATACGGACGGGGGGACTTGGGGAGCAGTTCTTC.

This CDR3 is CASGLASYEQYF. DNA for the CDR3: TGTGCCAGCGGCTTAGCTTCCTACGAGCAGTACTTC. The gene calls are TRBV6-5 and TRBJ2-7; no firm D call. Germline CDR1 MNHEY, CDR2 SVGAGI. CDR3 length: 12 residues. V was trimmed by 8 bases and J by 1 base, leaving 9 bases between them.

The chain links TRBV11-2 to TRBJ1-4, with 7 positions matching TRBD1. The CDR3 runs 19 residues. Germline CDR1 is SGHAT and CDR2 is FQNNGV. V lost 5 bases to trimming and J lost 7 bases; unmatched junction nucleotides: 22. The CDR3: CASSPRTGAQLDAVEKLFF. CDR3 DNA sequence: TGTGCCAGCAGCCCCCGGACAGGCGCTCAACTGGACGCGGTTGAAAAACTGTTTTTT. The full variable domain, rest sourced from reference TRBV11-2 and TRBJ1-4, is EAGVAQSPRYKIIEKRQSVAFWCNPISGHATLYWYQQILGQGPKLLIQFQNNGVVDDSQLPKDRFSAERLKGVDSTLKIQPAKLEDSAVYLCASSPRTGAQLDAVEKLFFGSGTQLSVL.

V and J are TRBV25-1 and TRBJ2-1, with TRBD1 identical over 8 bases. The CDR3 extends over 15 amino acids. Germline CDR1 and CDR2: MGHDK and SYGVNS. V shed 4 bases and J 8 bases; nucleotides not matched to a gene: 10. For the CDR3, the DNA is TGTGCCAGCAGTGGGACAGGGAGAGGATCTGATGAGCAGTTCTTC. It encodes CASSGTGRGSDEQFF.

This clone was found once. CDR3 sequence: CASSLTSGDYEQYF. CDR3 sequence (DNA): TGCGCCAGCAGCTTGACTAGCGGAGACTACGAGCAGTACTTC. The genes are TRBV5-1 and TRBJ2-7; 8 bases line up with TRBD2. Germline-derived CDR1 and CDR2 are SGHRS and YFSETQ. With V trimmed by 1 base and J by 3 bases, 3 bases remained unmatched. The CDR3 totals 14 residues.

The CDR3, as DNA: TGTGCCAGTAGTATATCCAGGGGGCTTGGCTACACCTTC. It is translated as CASSISRGLGYTF. The rearrangement uses TRBV19 and TRBJ1-2; 8 nucleotides line up with TRBD1. CDR1 is LNHDA and CDR2 is SQIVND in the germline V gene (reference sequence). Losses at the gene ends were 2 bases for V and 7 bases for J; bases not matched to a gene: 3. The CDR3 totals 13 residues.

The chain is built from TRBV20-1 and TRBJ2-2; no firm D call. Looked up from germline, CDR1 is DFQATT and CDR2 is SNEGSKA (reference sequence). CDR3 length: 11 amino acids. V was clipped by 3 bases and J by 6 bases, with 5 bases between them. CDR3 loop: CSASPAGELFF. The CDR3 DNA reads TGCAGTGCTAGCCCTGCCGGGGAGCTGTTTTTT.

The chain has TRBV5-4 and TRBJ2-2; 15 positions agree with TRBD2. With V trimmed by 6 bases and J by 0 bases, 9 bases remained unmatched. In germline, CDR1 is SGHNT, CDR2 YYREEE (reference sequence). This CDR3 contains 19 residues. CDR3 in amino acids: CASTLNGLAGGPNTGELFF. The CDR3 DNA sequence: TGTGCCAGCACCCTAAACGGACTAGCGGGGGGGCCGAACACCGGGGAGCTGTTTTTT. Full variable domain (rest looked up from reference TRBV5-4 and TRBJ2-2): ETGVTQSPTHLIKTRGQQVTLRCSSQSGHNTVSWYQQALGQGPQFIFQYYREEENGRGNFPPRFSGLQFPNYSSELNVNALELDDSALYLCASTLNGLAGGPNTGELFFGEGSRLTVL.

Here the CDR3 DNA reads TGTGCCAGCAGTTCCGGGACAGGGGGCCTAGCTTTCTTT. Its protein is CASSSGTGGLAFF. V gene TRBV5-4 combines with J gene TRBJ1-1, with TRBD1 matching over 12 bases. Trimming removed 5 bases from V and 10 bases from J; junction bases left unmatched: 6. Germline CDR1 SGHNT, CDR2 YYREEE (reference sequence). The CDR3 extends over 13 amino acids.

This chain connects TRBV30 to TRBJ1-2; D remains ambiguous. Germline CDR1 and CDR2: GTSNPN and SVGIG (reference sequence). Trimming took off 1 base at V and 4 bases at J, with 7 bases between the two ends. This CDR3 spans 12 amino acids. The CDR3: CAWSGGLYGYTF. The CDR3 DNA follows: TGTGCCTGGAGTGGAGGACTCTATGGCTACACCTTC.

V and J are TRBV19 and TRBJ1-1; no firm D call. V was trimmed by 7 bases and J by 11 bases, leaving 20 bases between them. The length of the CDR3 is 13 residues. The V gene's germline CDR1 is LNHDA and CDR2 SQIVND (reference sequence). The CDR3, as DNA: TGTGCCAGTACCTCCCGCGGCGGGAGTGACGCTTTCTTT. This gives the protein CASTSRGGSDAFF.

The V call is TRBV6-5, the J call TRBJ2-1; 9 bases are shared with TRBD2. CDR1 is MNHEY, CDR2 SVGAGI, per germline. CDR3 length equals 16 residues. Unmatched junction bases numbered 8, after V lost 0 bases and J lost 8 bases. CDR3 nucleotides: TGTGCCAGCAGTTACTCGGCGGGCGGGGGGGGTGATGAGCAGTTCTTC. Translation: CASSYSAGGGGDEQFF.